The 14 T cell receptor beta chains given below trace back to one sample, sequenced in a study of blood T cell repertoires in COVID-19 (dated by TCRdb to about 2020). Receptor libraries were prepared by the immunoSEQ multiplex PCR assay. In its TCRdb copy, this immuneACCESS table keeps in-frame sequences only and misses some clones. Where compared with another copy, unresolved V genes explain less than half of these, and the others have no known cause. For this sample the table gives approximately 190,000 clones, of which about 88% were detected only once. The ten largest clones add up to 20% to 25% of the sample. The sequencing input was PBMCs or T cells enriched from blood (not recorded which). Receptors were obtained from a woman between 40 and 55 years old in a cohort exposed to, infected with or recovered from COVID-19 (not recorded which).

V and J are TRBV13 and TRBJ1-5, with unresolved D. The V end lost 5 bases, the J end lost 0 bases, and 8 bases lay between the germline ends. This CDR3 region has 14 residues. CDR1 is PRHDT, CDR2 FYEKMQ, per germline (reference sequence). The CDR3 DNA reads TGTGCCAGCAGCGCCAGGAATAGCAATCAGCCCCAGCATTTT. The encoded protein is CASSARNSNQPQHF. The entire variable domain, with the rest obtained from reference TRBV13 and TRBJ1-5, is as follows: AAGVIQSPRHLIKEKRETATLKCYPIPRHDTVYWYQQGPGQDPQFLISFYEKMQSDKGSIPDRFSAQQFSDYHSELNMSSLELGDSALYFCASSARNSNQPQHFGDGTRLSIL.

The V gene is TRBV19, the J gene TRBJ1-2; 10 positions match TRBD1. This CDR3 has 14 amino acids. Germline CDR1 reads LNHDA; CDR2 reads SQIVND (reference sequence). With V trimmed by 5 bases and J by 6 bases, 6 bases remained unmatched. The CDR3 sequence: CASSLRQGAHGYTF. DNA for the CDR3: TGTGCCAGTAGTCTCCGACAGGGGGCTCATGGCTACACCTTC.

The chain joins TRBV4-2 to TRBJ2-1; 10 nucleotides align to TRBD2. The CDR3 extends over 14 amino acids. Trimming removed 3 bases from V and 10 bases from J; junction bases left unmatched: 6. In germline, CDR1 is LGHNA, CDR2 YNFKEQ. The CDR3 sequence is CASSQGGLAKEQFF. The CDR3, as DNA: TGTGCCAGCAGCCAGGGGGGACTAGCGAAGGAGCAGTTCTTC.

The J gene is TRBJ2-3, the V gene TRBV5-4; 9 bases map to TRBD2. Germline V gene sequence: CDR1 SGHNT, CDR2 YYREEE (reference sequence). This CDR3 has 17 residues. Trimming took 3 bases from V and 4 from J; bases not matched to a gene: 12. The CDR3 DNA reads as TGTGCCAGCAGCTGGGGTGGGGGTAGCGGGAGATCAGATACGCAGTATTTT. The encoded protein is CASSWGGGSGRSDTQYF.

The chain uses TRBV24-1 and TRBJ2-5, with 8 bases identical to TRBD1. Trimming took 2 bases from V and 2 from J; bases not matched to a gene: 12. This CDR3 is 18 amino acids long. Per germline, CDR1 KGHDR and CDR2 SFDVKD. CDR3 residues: CATSDWAPPDRVQETQYF. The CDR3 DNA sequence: TGTGCCACCAGTGATTGGGCGCCCCCGGACAGGGTTCAAGAGACCCAGTACTTC.

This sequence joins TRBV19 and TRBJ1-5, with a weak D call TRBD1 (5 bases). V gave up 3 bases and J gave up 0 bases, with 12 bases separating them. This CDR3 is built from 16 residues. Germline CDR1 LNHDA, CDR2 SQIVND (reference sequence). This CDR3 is CASSIGSGGSNQPQHF. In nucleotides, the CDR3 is TGTGCCAGTAGTATCGGGTCGGGGGGTAGCAATCAGCCCCAGCATTTT. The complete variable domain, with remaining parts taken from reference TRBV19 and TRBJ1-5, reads DGGITQSPKYLFRKEGQNVTLSCEQNLNHDAMYWYRQDPGQGLRLIYYSQIVNDFQKGDIAEGYSVSREKKESFPLTVTSAQKNPTAFYLCASSIGSGGSNQPQHFGDGTRLSIL.

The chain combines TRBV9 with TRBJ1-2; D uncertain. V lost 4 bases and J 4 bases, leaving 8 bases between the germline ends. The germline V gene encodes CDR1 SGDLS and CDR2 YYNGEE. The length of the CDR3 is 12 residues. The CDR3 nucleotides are TGTGCCAGCAGCTACTCCCCCTATGGCTACACCTTC. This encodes CASSYSPYGYTF.

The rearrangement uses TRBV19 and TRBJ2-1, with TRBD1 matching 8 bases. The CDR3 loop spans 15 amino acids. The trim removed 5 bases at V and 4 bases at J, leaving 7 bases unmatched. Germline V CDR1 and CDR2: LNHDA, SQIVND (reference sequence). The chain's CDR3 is CASSPPGGEYNEQFF. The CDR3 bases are TGTGCCAGTAGTCCCCCAGGGGGCGAATACAATGAGCAGTTCTTC.

In nucleotides, the CDR3 is TGTGCCAGCAGACAAGAGGGCGGTGCAGGGCAGTTCTTC. Protein sequence: CASRQEGGAGQFF. The chain uses TRBV5-4 and TRBJ2-1; possible D gene TRBD2, 5 bases. The ends were cut back, 5 bases at V and 12 bases at J, with 18 bases in the middle. The germline gives CDR1 SGHNT, CDR2 YYREEE (reference sequence). The CDR3 contains 13 residues.

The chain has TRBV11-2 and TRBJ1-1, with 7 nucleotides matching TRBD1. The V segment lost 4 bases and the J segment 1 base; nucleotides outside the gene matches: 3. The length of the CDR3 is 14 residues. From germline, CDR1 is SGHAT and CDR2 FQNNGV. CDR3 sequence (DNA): TGTGCCAGCAGCTCCAGGACAGGGAACACTGAAGCTTTCTTT. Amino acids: CASSSRTGNTEAFF.

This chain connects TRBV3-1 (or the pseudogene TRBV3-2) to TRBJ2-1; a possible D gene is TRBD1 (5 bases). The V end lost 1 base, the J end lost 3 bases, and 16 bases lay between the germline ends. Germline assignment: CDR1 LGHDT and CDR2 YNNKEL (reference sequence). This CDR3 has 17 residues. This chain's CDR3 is CASSQVNGAVIYNEQFF. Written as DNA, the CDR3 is TGTGCCAGCAGCCAAGTCAATGGGGCCGTTATCTACAATGAGCAGTTCTTC.

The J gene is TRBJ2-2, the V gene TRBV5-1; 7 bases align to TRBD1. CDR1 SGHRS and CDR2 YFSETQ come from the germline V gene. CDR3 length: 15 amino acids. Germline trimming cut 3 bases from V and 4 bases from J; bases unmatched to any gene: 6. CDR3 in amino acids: CASSWNRGSTGELFF. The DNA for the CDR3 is TGCGCCAGCAGCTGGAACAGGGGTTCCACCGGGGAGCTGTTTTTT.

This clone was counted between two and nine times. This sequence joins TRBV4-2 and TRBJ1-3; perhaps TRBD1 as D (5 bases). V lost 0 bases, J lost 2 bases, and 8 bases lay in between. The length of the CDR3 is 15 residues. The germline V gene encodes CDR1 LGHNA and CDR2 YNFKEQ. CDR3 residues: CASSQDRAAGNTIYF. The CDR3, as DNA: TGTGCCAGCAGCCAAGACAGGGCGGCTGGAAACACCATATATTTT.

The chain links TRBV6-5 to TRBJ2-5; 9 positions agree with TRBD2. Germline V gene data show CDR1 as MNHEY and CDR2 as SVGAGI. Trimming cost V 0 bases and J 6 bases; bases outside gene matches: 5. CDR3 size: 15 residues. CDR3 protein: CASSYSRGGMQTQYF. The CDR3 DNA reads TGTGCCAGCAGTTACTCGCGGGGGGGCATGCAGACCCAGTACTTC.